This entry concerns a single T cell receptor (beta chain). What it binds is unknown. The sample originates from a study of blood T cells in healthy people across ages. Study details: Template switching caught about one barcoded beta molecule for each two T cells. Study results and limitations: Strong correlation was found linking TCR beta diversity to naive T cell percentage. Naive CD4+ cells and diversity were both higher in long-lived donors than in aged donors.

A second about 6 to 12 cycle PCR used barcoded and J-beta primers. TCRdb independently ran MiXCR on the 5' RACE reads; one entry per CDR3 protein. Among about 680,000 distinct CDR3 sequences listed, approximately 49% were seen once. Each donor was a healthy Caucasian individual from Russia, aged about 6 to 100. V shed 5 bases and J shed 6 bases, with 21 bases lying between them. The CDR3 length is 16 residues. The chain links TRBV12-3 or TRBV12-4 to TRBJ2-3; tentatively, D is TRBD1 (6 bases). The sequenced material came from blood. This receptor was taken from a woman aged 55-70 years in good health. CDR3 sequence (DNA): TGTGCCAGCAGTCCAGGAACAGGGATCAAAAGGGATACGCAGTATTTT. This gives the protein CASSPGTGIKRDTQYF.